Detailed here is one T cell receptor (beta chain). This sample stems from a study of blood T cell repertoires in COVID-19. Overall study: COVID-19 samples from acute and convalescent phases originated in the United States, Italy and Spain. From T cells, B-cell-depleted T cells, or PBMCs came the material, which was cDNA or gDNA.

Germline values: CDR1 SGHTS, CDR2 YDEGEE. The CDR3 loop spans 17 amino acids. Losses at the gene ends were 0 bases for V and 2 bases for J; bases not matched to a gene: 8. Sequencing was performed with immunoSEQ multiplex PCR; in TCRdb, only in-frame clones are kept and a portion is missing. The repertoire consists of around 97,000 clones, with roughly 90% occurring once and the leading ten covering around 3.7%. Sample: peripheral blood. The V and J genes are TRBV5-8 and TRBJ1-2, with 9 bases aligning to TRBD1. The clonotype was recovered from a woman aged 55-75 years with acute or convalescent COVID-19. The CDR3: CASSLASGTGRNYGYTF. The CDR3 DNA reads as TGTGCCAGCAGCTTGGCGTCCGGGACAGGGCGGAACTATGGCTACACCTTC.